The entry that follows covers one TCR beta chain sequence. This record comes from a study of blood T cell repertoires in COVID-19. Overall study: Sites in the United States, Italy and Spain provided acute and convalescent COVID-19 samples. T cells, B-cell-depleted T cells, or PBMCs supplied cDNA or gDNA.

Clones were sequenced by immunoSEQ multiplex PCR, and TCRdb holds only the in-frame ones, with some missing. The profile shows approximately 45,000 clones, about 85% of them singletons. Trimming took 1 base from V and 1 from J, leaving 7 bases between them. CDR1 SGHTA and CDR2 FQGNSA come from the germline V gene. CDR3 length equals 14 residues. Input material: peripheral blood. The chain carries TRBV7-2 and TRBJ1-1; no clear D. The clonotype originates from a human donor in a cohort sampled during active COVID-19. The CDR3 DNA sequence: TGTGCCAGCAGCTTAGTAACCAGGAACACTGAAGCTTTCTTT. This translates into CASSLVTRNTEAFF.